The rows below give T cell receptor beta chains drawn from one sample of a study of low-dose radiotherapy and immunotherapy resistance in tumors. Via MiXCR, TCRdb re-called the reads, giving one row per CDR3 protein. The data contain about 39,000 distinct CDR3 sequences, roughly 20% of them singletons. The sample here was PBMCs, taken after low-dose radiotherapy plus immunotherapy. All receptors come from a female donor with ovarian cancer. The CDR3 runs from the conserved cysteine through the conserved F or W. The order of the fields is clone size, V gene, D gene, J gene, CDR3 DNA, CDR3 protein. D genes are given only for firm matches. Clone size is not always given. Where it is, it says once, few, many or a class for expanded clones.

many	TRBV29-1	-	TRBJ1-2	TGCAGCGTTGAAATGTGGGGGCAGAAGAGTTATGGCTACACCTTC	CSVEMWGQKSYGYTF
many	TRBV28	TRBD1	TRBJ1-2	TGTGCCAGCACCGTAAACCCGGGACAGGGAGACTATGGCTACACCTTC	CASTVNPGQGDYGYTF
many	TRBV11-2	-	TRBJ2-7	TGTGCCAGCAGCGCGATTCCGGGGTCGCAGTACTTC	CASSAIPGSQYF
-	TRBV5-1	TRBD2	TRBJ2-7	TGCGCCAGCAGCTTGGGGGGGACTAGCGTCTACGAGCAGTACTTC	CASSLGGTSVYEQYF
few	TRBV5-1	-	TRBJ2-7	TGCGCCAGCAGCTTGACTGCAGGGAAATGCGAGCAGTACTTC	CASSLTAGKCEQYF
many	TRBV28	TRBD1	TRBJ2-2	TGTGCCAGCATCGGGGGACAGGGGAACACCGGGGAGCTGTTTTTT	CASIGGQGNTGELFF
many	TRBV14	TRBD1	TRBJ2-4	TGTGCCAGCAGCCAAGGACAGGGTTGGGCCAAAAACATTCAGTACTTC	CASSQGQGWAKNIQYF
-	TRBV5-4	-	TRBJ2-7	TGTGCCAGCAGCTTGATGGGACCTCCCTACGAGCAGTACTTC	CASSLMGPPYEQYF
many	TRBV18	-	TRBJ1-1	TGTGCCAGCTCACCATCGGTTCAAGACACTGAAGCTTTCTTT	CASSPSVQDTEAFF
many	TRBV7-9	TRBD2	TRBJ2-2	TGTGCCAGCAGCTCCGGACTAGCGGGGAACACCGGGGAGCTGTTTTTT	CASSSGLAGNTGELFF
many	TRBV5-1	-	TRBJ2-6	TGCGCCAGCAGCTCCTGGGGAACTGGGGCCAACGTCCTGACTTTC	CASSSWGTGANVLTF
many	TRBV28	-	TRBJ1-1	TGTGCCAGCAGTTTACCCGACAGTATGAACACTGAAGCTTTCTTT	CASSLPDSMNTEAFF
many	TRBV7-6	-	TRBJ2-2	TGTGCCAGCAGCTTAGATGGGGGCACCGGGGAGCTGTTTTTT	CASSLDGGTGELFF
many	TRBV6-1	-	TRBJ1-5	TGTGCCAGCAGTGAAGGCTCGGTAGGCAATCAGCCCCAGCATTTT	CASSEGSVGNQPQHF
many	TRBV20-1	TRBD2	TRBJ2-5	TGCAGTGCTGAAATCCGACACTCAGCGGGGCAAGAGACCCAGTACTTC	CSAEIRHSAGQETQYF
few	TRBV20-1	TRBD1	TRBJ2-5	TGCAGGGCAGGACAGGGGGCCTGGGAGACCCAGTACTTC	CRAGQGAWETQYF
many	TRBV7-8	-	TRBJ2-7	TGTGCCAGCAGCTCCCGACAGGCCTACTACGAGCAGTACTTC	CASSSRQAYYEQYF
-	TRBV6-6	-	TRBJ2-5	TGTGCCAGCAGAAGGCAGACCATCGAGCCCCAGTACTTC	CASRRQTIEPQYF
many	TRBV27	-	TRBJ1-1	TGTGCCAGCAAGTCAGGTAACACTGAAGCTTTCTTT	CASKSGNTEAFF
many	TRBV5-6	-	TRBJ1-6	TGTGCCAGCAGCTCCTACCGGACAGCCTCTAATTCACCCCTCCACTTT	CASSSYRTASNSPLHF
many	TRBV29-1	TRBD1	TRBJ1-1	TGCAGCGTTGCGCGGGGGACAGGGTGGGAAGAGAAAGCTTTCTTT	CSVARGTGWEEKAFF
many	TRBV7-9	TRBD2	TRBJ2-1	TGTGCCAGCAGCTTCCATAGCGGGGGCGTCCGGAATGAGCAGTTCTTC	CASSFHSGGVRNEQFF
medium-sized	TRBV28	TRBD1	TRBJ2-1	TGTGCCAGCCGCGGACAGGCCTCCTACAATGAGCAGTTCTTC	CASRGQASYNEQFF
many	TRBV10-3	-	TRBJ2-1	TGTGCCATCAGTGAGTCGGGCCCCTCCTACAATGAGCAGTTCTTC	CAISESGPSYNEQFF
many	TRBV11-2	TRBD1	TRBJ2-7	TGTGCCAGCAGCCACAGGGGGATTTCCTACGAGCAGTACTTC	CASSHRGISYEQYF
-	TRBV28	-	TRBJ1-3	TGTGCCAGTCCTGGTGACCGCTCTGGAAACACCATATATTTT	CASPGDRSGNTIYF
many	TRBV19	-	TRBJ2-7	TGTGCCAGTAGTAGGGCCGGGGAATACGAGCAGTACTTC	CASSRAGEYEQYF
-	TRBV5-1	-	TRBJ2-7	TGCGCCAGCAGCTTGGGTATCGAGCGGGCCCTCTACGAGCAGTACTTC	CASSLGIERALYEQYF
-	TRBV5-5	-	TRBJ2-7	TGTGCCAGCAGCTTTTTTTTGGGACTCTCCACCTACGAGCAGTACTTC	CASSFFLGLSTYEQYF
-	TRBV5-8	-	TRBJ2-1	TGTGCCAGCAGCTTGGCTCTGATCTACAATGAGCAGTTCTTC	CASSLALIYNEQFF
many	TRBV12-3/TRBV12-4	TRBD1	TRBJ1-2	TGTGCCAGCAGTTACTTCAAAGTTCAGGGGGCCTATGGCTACACCTTC	CASSYFKVQGAYGYTF
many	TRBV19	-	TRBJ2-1	TGTGCCAGTAGTATCACGGGGCTGGGTAATGAGCAGTTCTTC	CASSITGLGNEQFF
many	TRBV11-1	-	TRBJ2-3	TGTGCCAGCAGCAATAGCGGAACAGATACGCAGTATTTT	CASSNSGTDTQYF
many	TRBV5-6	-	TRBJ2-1	TGTGCCAGCAGTCGCCAGGGGCCACTTTACAATGAGCAGTTCTTC	CASSRQGPLYNEQFF
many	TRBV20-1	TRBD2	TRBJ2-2	TGCAGTGCTAGAGGTTGGGTAGCGGGGGGGAAGGACACCGGGGAGCTGTTTTTT	CSARGWVAGGKDTGELFF
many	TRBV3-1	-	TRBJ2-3	TGTGCCAGCAGCCATCTGGGACGGGATACGCAGTATTTT	CASSHLGRDTQYF
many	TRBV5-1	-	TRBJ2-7	TGCGCCAGCAGCTTTACGGCCGTTTCCGACGAGCAGTACTTC	CASSFTAVSDEQYF
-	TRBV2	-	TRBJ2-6	TGTGCCAGCAGTCTTCTAGGAGCTGGGGCCAACGTCCTGACTTTC	CASSLLGAGANVLTF
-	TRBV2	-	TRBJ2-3	TGTGCCAGCAGTGTAGGGGGAGGGGGTTTAGGAGATACGCAGTATTTT	CASSVGGGGLGDTQYF
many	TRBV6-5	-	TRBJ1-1	TGTGCCAGCAACGTTGGTCCTTCGAACACTGAAGCTTTCTTT	CASNVGPSNTEAFF
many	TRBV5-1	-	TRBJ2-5	TGCGCCAGCAGCTTGGATGGACAGCAAGAGACCCAGTACTTC	CASSLDGQQETQYF
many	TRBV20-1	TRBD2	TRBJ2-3	TGCATTGCTAGTTCCCTACGACTAGCGGCTACGCAGTATTTT	CIASSLRLAATQYF
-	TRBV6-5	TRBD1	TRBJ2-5	TGTGCCAGCAGTAATTGGGACAGGGAAAGGGAGACCCAGTACTTC	CASSNWDRERETQYF
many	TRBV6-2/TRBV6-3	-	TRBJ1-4	TGTGCCAGCAGTGAAGTGAGGAATGAAAAACTGTTTTTT	CASSEVRNEKLFF
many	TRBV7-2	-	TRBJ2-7	TGTGCCAGCAGCTTAGAGTGGGCGGATACTCAGTACTTC	CASSLEWADTQYF
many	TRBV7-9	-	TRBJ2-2	TGTGCCAGCAGCTTAGACATTGGCAGGAACACCGGGGAGCTGTTTTTT	CASSLDIGRNTGELFF
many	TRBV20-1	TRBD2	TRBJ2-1	TGCAGTGCTAGAGTGGACCGACTAGCGGTAAACAATGAGCAGTTCTTC	CSARVDRLAVNNEQFF
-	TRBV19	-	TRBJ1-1	TGTGCCAGTAGCCATACAACTGAAGCTTTCTTT	CASSHTTEAFF